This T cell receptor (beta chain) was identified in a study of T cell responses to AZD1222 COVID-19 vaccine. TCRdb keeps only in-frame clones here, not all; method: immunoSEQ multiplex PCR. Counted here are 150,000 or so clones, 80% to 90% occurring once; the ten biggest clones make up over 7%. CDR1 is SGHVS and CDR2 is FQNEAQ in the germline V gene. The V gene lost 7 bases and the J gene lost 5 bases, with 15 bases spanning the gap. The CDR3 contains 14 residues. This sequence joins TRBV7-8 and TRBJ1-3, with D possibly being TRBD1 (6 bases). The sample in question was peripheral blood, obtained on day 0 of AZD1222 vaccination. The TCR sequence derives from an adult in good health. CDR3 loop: CASTLGGGRNTIYF. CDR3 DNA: TGTGCCAGCACCTTGGGAGGGGGTCGAAACACCATATATTTT.